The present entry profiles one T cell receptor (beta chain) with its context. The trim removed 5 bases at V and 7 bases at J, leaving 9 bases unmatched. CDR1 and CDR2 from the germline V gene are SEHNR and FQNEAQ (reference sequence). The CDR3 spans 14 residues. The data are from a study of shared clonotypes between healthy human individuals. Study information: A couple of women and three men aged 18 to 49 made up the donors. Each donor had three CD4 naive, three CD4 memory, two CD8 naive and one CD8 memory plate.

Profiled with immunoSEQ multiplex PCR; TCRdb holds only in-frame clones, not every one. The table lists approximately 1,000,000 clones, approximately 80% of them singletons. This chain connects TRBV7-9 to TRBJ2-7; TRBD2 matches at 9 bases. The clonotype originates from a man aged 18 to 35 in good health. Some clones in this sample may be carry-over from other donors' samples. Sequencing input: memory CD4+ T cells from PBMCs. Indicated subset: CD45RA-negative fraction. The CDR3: CASSLSGGSWEQYF. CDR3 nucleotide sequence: TGTGCCAGCAGCCTTAGCGGGGGATCTTGGGAGCAGTACTTC.